The 17 T cell receptor beta chains listed next were all sequenced from one sample in a study of T cell responses to AZD1222 COVID-19 vaccine. Generated by immunoSEQ multiplex PCR, the TCRdb table keeps only in-frame clones and is missing some. The sample carries about 140,000 clones, more than 70% recorded once. The material was peripheral blood, obtained 28 days after the second AZD1222 dose. The receptors were gathered from an adult who received the AZD1222 COVID-19 vaccine.

The chain uses TRBV27 and TRBJ1-1; no clear D. The CDR3 sequence is 11 residues long. V lost 6 bases to trimming and J lost 6 bases, with 8 bases between them. Germline V gene data show CDR1 as MNHEY and CDR2 as SMNVEV (reference sequence). The CDR3 DNA reads as TGTGCCAGCAGAGCTGGCGCTGAAGCTTTCTTT. This gives the protein CASRAGAEAFF.

The chain links TRBV6-4 to TRBJ2-5; 12 bases map to TRBD2. The germline CDR1 and CDR2 sequences are MRHNA and SNTAGT. V lost 5 bases and J lost 4; bases outside the gene matches: 8. This CDR3 is 16 amino acids long. CDR3 nucleotide sequence: TGTGCCAGCAGTTTCCCTAGCGGGGGGGCTGTAGAGACCCAGTACTTC. Its translation is CASSFPSGGAVETQYF.

This chain links TRBV13 with TRBJ1-2; TRBD1 agrees at 8 bases. J was trimmed by 4 bases and V by 4 bases; bases with no gene match: 5. Germline CDR1 and CDR2: PRHDT and FYEKMQ (reference sequence). The CDR3 runs to 14 residues. CDR3 residues: CASSSTGDTYGYTF. DNA of the CDR3: TGTGCCAGCAGCTCGACAGGGGATACCTATGGCTACACCTTC.

The rearrangement joins TRBV4-3 to TRBJ2-7; the D gene could be TRBD1 or TRBD2 (5 bases each). This CDR3 is built from 13 residues. CDR1 and CDR2 (germline): LGHNA, YSLEER. The ends were cut back, 0 bases at V and 6 bases at J, with 9 bases in the middle. CDR3 coding DNA: TGCGCCAGCAGCCAAGAGGTCGGGGCCGAGCAGTACTTC. This translates into CASSQEVGAEQYF.

V usage is TRBV6-2 or TRBV6-3 and J usage is TRBJ1-5; D is possibly TRBD1 (6 bases). CDR1 and CDR2 (germline): MNHEY, SVGEGT. The CDR3 sequence is 15 residues long. The V and J ends lost 6 bases and 5 bases respectively, with 17 bases between them. The CDR3 coding sequence is TGTGCCAGCAGCCCTGCAGGGGTAGTCGATCAGCCCCAGCATTTT. Translating it yields CASSPAGVVDQPQHF.

This clone has just a few counts. The J gene is TRBJ1-5, the V gene TRBV4-1, with a tentative D call TRBD1 (6 bases). Germline-derived CDR1 and CDR2 are MGHRA and YSYEKL. V was pared by 5 bases and J by 0 bases, with 11 bases between. This CDR3 contains 15 residues. The CDR3 spells CASSWTVYSNQPQHF. The CDR3 region has the DNA TGCGCCAGCAGCTGGACAGTGTATAGCAATCAGCCCCAGCATTTT.

The chain links TRBV7-2 to TRBJ2-2, with TRBD2 as a possible D gene (6 bases). CDR3 length: 13 residues. Germline V gives CDR1 SGHTA, CDR2 FQGNSA. V shed 4 bases and J shed 6 bases, with 9 bases lying between them. CDR3 region: CASSSLASGELFF. Written as DNA, the CDR3 is TGTGCCAGCAGCTCACTAGCTTCCGGGGAGCTGTTTTTT.

The chain carries TRBV28 and TRBJ1-1; D remains ambiguous. Trimming pared 5 bases from V and 1 base from J, leaving 11 bases between. CDR1 and CDR2 from the germline V gene are MDHEN and SYDVKM. The CDR3 sequence is 14 residues long. The CDR3 sequence: CASSVATENTEAFF. DNA of the CDR3: TGTGCCAGCAGTGTAGCAACAGAGAACACTGAAGCTTTCTTT.

V and J are TRBV13 and TRBJ2-4, with D possibly being TRBD1 or TRBD2 (5 bases each). This CDR3 contains 14 residues. V shed 7 bases and J shed 7 bases, with 17 bases lying between them. CDR1 and CDR2 from the germline V gene are PRHDT and FYEKMQ (reference sequence). As DNA, the CDR3 is TGTGCCAGCACCACCCGACGGGGCGGGAACATTCAGTACTTC. Translating it yields CASTTRRGGNIQYF.

CDR3 sequence: CASGGSGANVLTF. CDR3 nucleotide sequence: TGTGCCAGCGGTGGATCTGGGGCCAACGTCCTGACTTTC. The chain employs TRBV19 and TRBJ2-6; D unresolved. The CDR3 contains 13 residues. Looked up from germline, CDR1 is LNHDA and CDR2 is SQIVND (reference sequence). Between the trimmed V and J ends, which lost 9 bases and 1 base, there was a span of 7 bases.

V gene TRBV29-1 combines with J gene TRBJ2-5; 13 positions agree with TRBD2. The V and J ends lost 8 bases and 0 bases, in that order; junction bases with no gene match: 6. CDR1 and CDR2 from the germline V gene are SQVTM and ANQGSEA. The CDR3 length is 15 residues. CDR3 residues: CSIGLAGDYQETQYF. The CDR3 bases are TGCAGCATCGGACTAGCGGGGGACTACCAAGAGACCCAGTACTTC.

This clone was seen just once. The V call is TRBV7-6, the J call TRBJ1-5, with D unclear. Between the trimmed V and J ends, which lost 5 bases and 5 bases, there was a span of 19 bases. Germline CDR1 SGHVS, CDR2 FNYEAQ. The CDR3 sequence is 16 residues long. The chain's CDR3 is CASSPRSDGRDQPQHF. The CDR3 DNA is TGTGCCAGCAGCCCTAGATCGGACGGGAGAGATCAGCCCCAGCATTTT.

This clone has just a few counts. The chain joins TRBV10-2 to TRBJ2-3, with a weak D call TRBD2 (6 bases). This CDR3 contains 16 residues. Germline V gene lookup returns CDR1 WSHSY and CDR2 SAAADI. V lost 4 bases and J lost 8, with 22 bases in between. The CDR3 sequence is CASSGHQGGSGFTQYF. The CDR3 nucleotides are TGCGCCAGCAGTGGGCACCAGGGAGGTTCGGGATTTACGCAGTATTTT.

The V call is TRBV6-2 or TRBV6-3, the J call TRBJ1-2; tentatively, D is TRBD1 (6 bases). CDR3 length: 14 amino acids. In germline, CDR1 is MNHEY, CDR2 SVGEGT. Trimming took 0 bases from V and 6 from J, leaving 11 bases between them. CDR3 DNA: TGTGCCAGCAGTTACTCGAACAGGGTCGATGGCTACACCTTC. This sequence encodes CASSYSNRVDGYTF.

This clone was detected only once. V is TRBV18 and J is TRBJ1-1; D is unclear. CDR3 size: 12 residues. Trimming shortened V by 6 bases and J by 8 bases, and 13 bases separated the two germline ends. Germline V lookup: CDR1 KGHSH, CDR2 LQKENI. Written as DNA, the CDR3 is TGTGCCAGCTCCGCAGGAGCGGGGGAAGCTTTCTTT. Protein: CASSAGAGEAFF.

This clone was observed a single time. This chain joins TRBV19 and TRBJ2-1, with 8 bases identical to TRBD2. V dropped 7 bases and J dropped 3; count of bases not matched to a gene: 8. This CDR3 region has 15 residues. CDR1 LNHDA and CDR2 SQIVND come from the germline V gene (reference sequence). The CDR3 nucleotides read TGTGCCAGTAAGCTTAGCGGGGCCCTCTACAATGAGCAGTTCTTC. Its protein product is CASKLSGALYNEQFF. The entire variable domain, with the rest obtained from reference TRBV19 and TRBJ2-1, is as follows: DGGITQSPKYLFRKEGQNVTLSCEQNLNHDAMYWYRQDPGQGLRLIYYSQIVNDFQKGDIAEGYSVSREKKESFPLTVTSAQKNPTAFYLCASKLSGALYNEQFFGPGTRLTVL.

This chain joins TRBV7-9 and TRBJ2-3; unclear D gene. Germline-derived CDR1 and CDR2 are SEHNR and FQNEAQ (reference sequence). V gave up 5 bases and J gave up 6 bases, with 12 bases separating them. This CDR3 contains 13 residues. This chain's CDR3 is CASSLISGDTQYF. The CDR3 DNA is TGTGCCAGCAGCCTTATTTCGGGTGATACGCAGTATTTT.